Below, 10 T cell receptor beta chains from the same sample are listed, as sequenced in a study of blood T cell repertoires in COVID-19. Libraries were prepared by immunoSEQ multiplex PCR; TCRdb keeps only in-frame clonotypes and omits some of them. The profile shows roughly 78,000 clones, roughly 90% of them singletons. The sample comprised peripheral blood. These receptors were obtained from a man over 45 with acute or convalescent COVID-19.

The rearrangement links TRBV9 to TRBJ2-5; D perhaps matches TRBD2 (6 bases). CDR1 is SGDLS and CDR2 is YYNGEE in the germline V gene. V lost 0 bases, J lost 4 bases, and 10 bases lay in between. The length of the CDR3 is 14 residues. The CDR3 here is CASSVGFGGETQYF. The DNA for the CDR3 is TGTGCCAGCAGCGTAGGTTTCGGGGGAGAGACCCAGTACTTC.

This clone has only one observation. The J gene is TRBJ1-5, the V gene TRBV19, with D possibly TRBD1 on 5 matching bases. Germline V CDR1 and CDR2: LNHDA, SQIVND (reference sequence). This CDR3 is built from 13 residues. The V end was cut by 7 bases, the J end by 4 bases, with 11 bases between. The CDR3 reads CASTRGRNQPQHF. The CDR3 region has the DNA TGTGCCAGTACTAGGGGCAGAAATCAGCCCCAGCATTTT.

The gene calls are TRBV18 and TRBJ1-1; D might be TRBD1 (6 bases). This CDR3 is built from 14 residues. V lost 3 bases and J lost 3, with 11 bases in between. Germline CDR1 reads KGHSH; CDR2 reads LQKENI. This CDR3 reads CASSPQGMHTEAFF. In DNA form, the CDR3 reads TGTGCCAGCTCACCGCAGGGGATGCACACTGAAGCTTTCTTT.

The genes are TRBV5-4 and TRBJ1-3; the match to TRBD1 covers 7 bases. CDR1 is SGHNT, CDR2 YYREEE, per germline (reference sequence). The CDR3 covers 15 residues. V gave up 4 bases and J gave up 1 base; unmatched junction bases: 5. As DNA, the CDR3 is TGTGCCAGCAGCCGAGACAGGGTTTCTGGAAACACCATATATTTT. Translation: CASSRDRVSGNTIYF.

As DNA, the CDR3 is TGTGCCAGCAGCCCGAGAGCGGGGGGGCTCAATGAGCAGTTCTTC. Its translation is CASSPRAGGLNEQFF. The gene calls are TRBV3-1 (or the pseudogene TRBV3-2) and TRBJ2-1, with 10 bases matching TRBD2. The J segment lost 6 bases and the V segment lost 4 bases, leaving 6 bases of the junction unmatched. This CDR3 spans 15 amino acids. Germline loops: CDR1 LGHDT, CDR2 YNNKEL (reference sequence).

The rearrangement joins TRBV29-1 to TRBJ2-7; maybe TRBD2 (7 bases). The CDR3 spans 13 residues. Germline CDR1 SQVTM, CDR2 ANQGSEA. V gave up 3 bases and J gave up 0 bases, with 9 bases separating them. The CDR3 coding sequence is TGCAGCGTTGACGGGGGGCACTCCTACGAGCAGTACTTC. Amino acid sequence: CSVDGGHSYEQYF.

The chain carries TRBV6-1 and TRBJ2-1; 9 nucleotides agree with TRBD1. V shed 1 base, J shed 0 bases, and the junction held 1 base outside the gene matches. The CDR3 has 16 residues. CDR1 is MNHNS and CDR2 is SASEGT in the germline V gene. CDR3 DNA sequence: TGTGCCAGCAGTGAAGAGGGACAGGGCTCCTACAATGAGCAGTTCTTC. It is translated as CASSEEGQGSYNEQFF.

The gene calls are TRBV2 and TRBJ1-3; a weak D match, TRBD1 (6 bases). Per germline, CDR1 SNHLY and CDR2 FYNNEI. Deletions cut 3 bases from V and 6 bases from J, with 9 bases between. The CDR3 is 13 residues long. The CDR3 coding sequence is TGTGCCAGCAGTGACCAGGGGAAAAACACCATATATTTT. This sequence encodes CASSDQGKNTIYF.

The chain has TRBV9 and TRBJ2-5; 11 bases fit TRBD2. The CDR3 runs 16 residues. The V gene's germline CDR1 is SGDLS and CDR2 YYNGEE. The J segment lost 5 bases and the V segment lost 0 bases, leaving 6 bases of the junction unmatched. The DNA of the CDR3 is TGTGCCAGCAGCGTAGGGGCTAGCGGGGGGATGGAGACCCAGTACTTC. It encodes CASSVGASGGMETQYF.

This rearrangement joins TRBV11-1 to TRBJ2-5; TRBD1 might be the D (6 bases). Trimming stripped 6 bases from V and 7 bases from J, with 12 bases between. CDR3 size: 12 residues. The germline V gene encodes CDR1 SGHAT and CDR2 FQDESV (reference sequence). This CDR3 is CASRPGAGTQYF. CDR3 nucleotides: TGTGCCAGCAGGCCAGGGGCGGGGACCCAGTACTTC.